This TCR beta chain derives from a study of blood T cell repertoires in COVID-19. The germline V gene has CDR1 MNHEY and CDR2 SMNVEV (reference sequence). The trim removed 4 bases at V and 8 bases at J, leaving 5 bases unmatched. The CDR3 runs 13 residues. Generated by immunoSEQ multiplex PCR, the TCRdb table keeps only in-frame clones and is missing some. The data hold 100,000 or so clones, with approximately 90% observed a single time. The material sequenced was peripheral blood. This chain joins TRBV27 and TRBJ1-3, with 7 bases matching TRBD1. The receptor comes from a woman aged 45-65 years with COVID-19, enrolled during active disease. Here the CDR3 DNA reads TGTGCCAGCAGTTCCTGGGACAGCCACACCATATATTTT. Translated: CASSSWDSHTIYF.